Reported below is one T cell receptor beta chain. V dropped 0 bases and J dropped 7 bases, with 13 bases sitting between them. CDR1 and CDR2 from the germline V gene are SQVTM and ANQGSEA. The CDR3 totals 13 residues. This sample is part of a study of blood T cell repertoires in COVID-19. On the study more broadly: Samples came from the United States, Italy and Spain, spanning acute and convalescent COVID-19. From T cells, B-cell-depleted T cells, or PBMCs came the material, which was cDNA or gDNA.

Original handling: Reference gene primer amplification gave nucleated cell count estimates. Profiled with immunoSEQ multiplex PCR; TCRdb holds only in-frame clones, not every one. D and trimming come from the DNA, and the V and J calls and clone size come from that table. The sample has 90,000 to 100,000 clones; approximately 86% are singletons. Material for sequencing was peripheral blood. This rearrangement joins TRBV29-1 to TRBJ2-7; D possibly corresponds to TRBD1 (5 bases). The clonotype was recovered from a man in his fifties or sixties with acute or convalescent COVID-19. The CDR3 bases are TGCAGCGTTGAAGATGGCAGGGTTCGGGAGCAGTACTTC. Protein: CSVEDGRVREQYF.